Only one count was recorded for the clone carrying this T cell receptor beta chain. This CDR3 has 16 residues. Trimming cost V 1 base and J 4 bases; bases outside gene matches: 6. The germline V gene has CDR1 SGHRS and CDR2 YFSETQ. Per the authors' pipeline: Estimates of nucleated cell counts were drawn from the amplification of reference gene primers. Using immunoSEQ multiplex PCR, the repertoire was profiled, and TCRdb retains in-frame clones only, with some absent. The D gene and trimming were derived from the DNA, and the V and J assignments and clone size from that table. The sample contains roughly 180,000 clones, about 70% of which appear only once. This sample is part of a study of blood T cell repertoires in COVID-19.

What was sequenced was peripheral blood. The gene calls are TRBV5-1 and TRBJ2-5, with 11 bases identical to TRBD2. The TCR sequence derives from a woman in her fifties or sixties with active or convalescent COVID-19. The CDR3 loop is CASSLSLAGGSETQYF. Written as DNA, the CDR3 is TGCGCCAGCAGCTTGTCCCTAGCGGGAGGATCAGAGACCCAGTACTTC.